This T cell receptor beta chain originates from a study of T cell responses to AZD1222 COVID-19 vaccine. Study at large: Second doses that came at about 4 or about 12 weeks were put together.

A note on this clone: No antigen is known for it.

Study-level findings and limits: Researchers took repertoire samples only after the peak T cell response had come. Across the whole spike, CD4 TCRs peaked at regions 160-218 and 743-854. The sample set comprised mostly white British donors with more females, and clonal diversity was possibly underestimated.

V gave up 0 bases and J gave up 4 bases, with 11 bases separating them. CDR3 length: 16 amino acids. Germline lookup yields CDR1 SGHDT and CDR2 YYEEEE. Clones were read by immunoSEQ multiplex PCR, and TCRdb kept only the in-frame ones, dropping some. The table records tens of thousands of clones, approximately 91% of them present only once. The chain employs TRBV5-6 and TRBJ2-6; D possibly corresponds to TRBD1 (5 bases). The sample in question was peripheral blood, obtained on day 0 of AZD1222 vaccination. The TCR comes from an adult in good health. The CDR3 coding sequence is TGTGCCAGCAGCTTGGCCGTTGGGGCCGGGGCCAACGTCCTGACTTTC. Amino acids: CASSLAVGAGANVLTF.